The 3 T cell receptor beta chains in this list originate from one sample, sequenced in a study of PD-1 blockade in classical Hodgkin lymphoma. Profiled with immunoSEQ multiplex PCR; TCRdb holds only in-frame clones, not every one. The sample shows tens of thousands of clones, around 94% of them seen only once. The time point: cycle 4 day 1 (C4D1), after 6 weeks of nivolumab. All patients relapsed after autologous stem cell transplantation, and brentuximab vedotin exposure varied. Sequences were derived from peripheral blood mononuclear cells (PBMCs), sampled before the fourth cycle of nivolumab. The receptors shown here come from a human donor with classical Hodgkin lymphoma.

This chain connects TRBV4-2 to TRBJ2-1, with TRBD2 matching 7 bases. V was clipped by 1 base and J by 8 bases; unmatched bases: 14. The CDR3 is 17 amino acids. Germline-derived CDR1 and CDR2 are LGHNA and YNFKEQ. The CDR3 spells CASSQVLGREYPDEQFF. CDR3 sequence (DNA): TGTGCCAGCAGCCAAGTACTCGGGCGGGAGTATCCGGATGAGCAGTTCTTC.

The chain recombines TRBV28 with TRBJ1-4; D not resolved. From germline, CDR1 is MDHEN and CDR2 SYDVKM. Trimming removed 2 bases from V and 3 bases from J, with 13 bases in between. The CDR3 length is 16 residues. The CDR3 reads CASSLGQSVPNEKLFF. The CDR3 DNA reads as TGTGCCAGCAGTTTAGGTCAGAGCGTTCCTAATGAAAAACTGTTTTTT.

The chain carries TRBV27 and TRBJ1-6, with D perhaps TRBD1 (6 bases). V lost 2 bases, J lost 10 bases, and 15 bases lay in between. This CDR3 has 15 amino acids. The germline gives CDR1 MNHEY, CDR2 SMNVEV (reference sequence). CDR3 residues: CASSLLAPGASPLHF. The CDR3 DNA is TGTGCCAGCAGTTTACTGGCCCCGGGGGCATCACCCCTCCACTTT.